What follows are 21 T cell receptor beta chains derived from one specimen sequenced in a study of Ad26.COV2.S vaccination and SARS-CoV-2 variants. Measured with immunoSEQ multiplex PCR; TCRdb has only the in-frame clones, and not every one. The data show approximately 400,000 clones, about four fifths seen once. Treatment of the sample: around 19 received Ad26.COV2.S at low or high dose, single or two shots; roughly 5 received placebo; per-sample allocation not given. Sampling occurred on day 63 after the first vaccine or placebo injection. Sequenced material: peripheral blood, taken in a trial of Ad26.COV2.S vaccine versus placebo. The receptors were gathered from a person between 18 and 65 years old who received the Ad26.COV2.S COVID-19 vaccine or a placebo.

This sequence joins TRBV7-2 and TRBJ2-5; 13 bases match TRBD2. Germline trimming cut 1 base from V and 5 bases from J; bases unmatched to any gene: 4. Germline lookup yields CDR1 SGHTA and CDR2 FQGNSA. CDR3 length equals 16 residues. The CDR3 loop reads CASSLVGTSGEETQYF. In DNA form, the CDR3 reads TGTGCCAGCAGCTTAGTGGGGACTAGCGGGGAGGAGACCCAGTACTTC.

J is TRBJ2-1 and V is TRBV19; D is perhaps TRBD2 (5 bases). CDR1 LNHDA and CDR2 SQIVND come from the germline V gene (reference sequence). This CDR3 contains 15 residues. V shed 1 base and J shed 8 bases, with 15 bases lying between them. Here the CDR3 reads CASSIASKGPHEQFF. CDR3 DNA sequence: TGTGCCAGTAGTATAGCTAGCAAGGGCCCCCATGAGCAGTTCTTC.

CDR3 DNA: TGTGCCGCCCTCTCAGGGGACTCCTACGAGCAGTACTTC. Translation gives CAALSGDSYEQYF. The chain employs TRBV6-5 and TRBJ2-7; D possibly corresponds to TRBD1 (6 bases). Germline lookup yields CDR1 MNHEY and CDR2 SVGAGI. Trimming took off 11 bases at V and 0 bases at J, with 14 bases between the two ends. The CDR3 is 13 residues long.

This chain links TRBV6-4 with TRBJ2-1, with 8 positions matching TRBD2. V was pared by 6 bases and J by 5 bases, with 9 bases of the junction left unmatched. Germline CDR1 is MRHNA and CDR2 is SNTAGT. This CDR3 comprises 15 residues. CDR3 DNA: TGTGCCAGCAGGGAACACGGGGGGGCCCACAATGAGCAGTTCTTC. This sequence encodes CASREHGGAHNEQFF.

The V call is TRBV27, the J call TRBJ2-3, with 9 bases aligning to TRBD2. CDR3 length: 17 amino acids. CDR1 MNHEY and CDR2 SMNVEV come from the germline V gene (reference sequence). V gave up 1 base and J gave up 1 base; unmatched junction bases: 6. CDR3 loop: CASSLLLGGGGTDTQYF. DNA for the CDR3: TGTGCCAGCAGTTTATTGTTGGGCGGGGGGGGCACAGATACGCAGTATTTT.

The chain uses TRBV19 and TRBJ2-7; 13 bases line up with TRBD2. The CDR3 has 16 residues. CDR1 LNHDA and CDR2 SQIVND come from the germline V gene (reference sequence). Germline trimming cut 6 bases from V and 5 bases from J; bases unmatched to any gene: 10. The DNA for the CDR3 is TGTGCCAGTAGGGGGACTAGCGGGATCGCTGGGAACGAGCAGTACTTC. Translation gives CASRGTSGIAGNEQYF.

The rearrangement joins TRBV2 to TRBJ2-5; 8 bases agree with TRBD2. The CDR3 is made up of 14 amino acids. The V and J ends lost 6 bases and 1 base, in that order; junction bases with no gene match: 4. Germline V gene data show CDR1 as SNHLY and CDR2 as FYNNEI. CDR3: CASRLTSGQETQYF. CDR3 coding DNA: TGTGCCAGCAGGCTTACTAGCGGCCAAGAGACCCAGTACTTC.

V is TRBV12-3 or TRBV12-4 and J is TRBJ2-3; D not certain. This CDR3 contains 10 residues. V was shortened by 2 bases and J by 11 bases, with 5 bases between the two germline ends. The DNA of the CDR3 is TGTGCCAGCAGTTTACTGATGCAGTATTTT. Translation: CASSLLMQYF.

This clone showed up just a few times. This chain connects TRBV18 to TRBJ1-5, with D perhaps TRBD1 (5 bases). Germline V CDR1 and CDR2: KGHSH, LQKENI. V was trimmed by 5 bases and J by 5 bases, leaving 13 bases between them. This CDR3 is 14 amino acids long. This CDR3 reads CASSSQRGDQPQHF. As DNA, the CDR3 is TGTGCCAGCTCATCCCAACGGGGGGATCAGCCCCAGCATTTT.

This chain uses TRBV27 with TRBJ1-1; 7 bases fit TRBD1. The CDR3 sequence is 15 residues long. J was trimmed by 1 base and V by 6 bases; bases with no gene match: 8. Germline V lookup: CDR1 MNHEY, CDR2 SMNVEV (reference sequence). The chain's CDR3 is CASRGRRQGNTEAFF. As DNA, the CDR3 is TGTGCCAGCAGAGGTAGACGACAGGGGAACACTGAAGCTTTCTTT.

The gene calls are TRBV12-3 or TRBV12-4 and TRBJ2-1; D is ambiguous. The length of the CDR3 is 11 residues. Trimming cost V 0 bases and J 11 bases, with 5 bases left between them. This CDR3 is CASSLAGQQFF. As DNA, the CDR3 is TGTGCCAGCAGTTTAGCCGGGCAGCAGTTCTTC.

The rearrangement uses TRBV19 and TRBJ1-2; 8 bases agree with TRBD1. The J segment lost 6 bases and the V segment lost 5 bases, leaving 2 bases of the junction unmatched. CDR1 and CDR2 (germline): LNHDA, SQIVND (reference sequence). The CDR3 runs 12 residues. The CDR3, as DNA: TGTGCCAGTAGTCAGACAGGGGATGGCTACACCTTC. Its protein product is CASSQTGDGYTF.

The chain recombines TRBV3-1 (or the pseudogene TRBV3-2) with TRBJ2-4; TRBD2 matches at 11 bases. Germline V gene data show CDR1 as LGHDT and CDR2 as YNNKEL (reference sequence). The ends lost 1 base at V and 1 base at J; junction bases unmatched: 3. The length of the CDR3 is 17 residues. The CDR3 spells CASSQGLAGRAKNIQYF. CDR3 nucleotides: TGTGCCAGCAGCCAAGGACTAGCGGGGCGGGCCAAAAACATTCAGTACTTC.

V usage is TRBV18 and J usage is TRBJ2-4; no reliable D call. Trimming cost V 4 bases and J 5 bases, with 12 bases left between them. The CDR3 consists of 14 residues. The germline V gene encodes CDR1 KGHSH and CDR2 LQKENI. The CDR3 loop reads CASSLRPDQNIQYF. The CDR3 DNA reads TGTGCCAGCTCACTCCGGCCAGACCAAAACATTCAGTACTTC.

V and J are TRBV24-1 and TRBJ2-1, with TRBD1 matching over 9 bases. There are 20 residues in the CDR3. Looked up from germline, CDR1 is KGHDR and CDR2 is SFDVKD. Trimming removed 4 bases from V and 2 bases from J; junction bases left unmatched: 17. CDR3 in amino acids: CATSEQPGQGRGRTYNEQFF. The CDR3, as DNA: TGTGCCACCAGTGAACAGCCGGGACAGGGACGAGGGAGGACCTACAATGAGCAGTTCTTC.

This chain joins TRBV4-1 and TRBJ2-3; D unresolved. The CDR3 is made up of 13 amino acids. Looked up from germline, CDR1 is MGHRA and CDR2 is YSYEKL. V was pared by 4 bases and J by 2 bases, with 7 bases between. This chain's CDR3 is CASSPTNTDTQYF. The CDR3, as DNA: TGCGCCAGCAGCCCCACAAACACAGATACGCAGTATTTT.

This chain links TRBV27 with TRBJ2-7; the match to TRBD1 covers 7 bases. Trimming at V came to 5 bases and at J to 2 bases, leaving 6 bases not matched to a gene. Per the germline V gene, CDR1 is MNHEY and CDR2 is SMNVEV (reference sequence). The CDR3 runs to 14 residues. The CDR3 region is CASSITGATYEQYF. CDR3 DNA: TGTGCCAGCAGTATTACAGGGGCGACCTACGAGCAGTACTTC.

The rearrangement links TRBV4-3 to TRBJ2-5; weak D call: TRBD2 (6 bases). V shed 1 base and J shed 7 bases, with 22 bases lying between them. The CDR3 consists of 17 residues. Per germline, CDR1 LGHNA and CDR2 YSLEER. CDR3 nucleotides: TGCGCCAGCAGCCAAGTCCTACTAGTAGGAGGGCTGGGGACCCAGTACTTC. It codes for CASSQVLLVGGLGTQYF.

Written as DNA, the CDR3 is TGTGCCACCAGCAGAGATAACGAGGAGACCCAGTACTTC. Translation: CATSRDNEETQYF. J is TRBJ2-5 and V is TRBV15; no firm D call. Germline-derived CDR1 and CDR2 are LNHNV and YYDKDF (reference sequence). This CDR3 comprises 13 residues. The ends were cut back, 0 bases at V and 5 bases at J, with 7 bases in the middle.

The chain joins TRBV7-2 to TRBJ1-5; D gene ambiguous. This CDR3 contains 12 residues. The germline gives CDR1 SGHTA, CDR2 FQGNSA. V lost 4 bases and J 5 bases, leaving 6 bases between the germline ends. The CDR3, as DNA: TGTGCCAGCAGCTCGCCGCATCAGCCCCAGCATTTT. Its protein product is CASSSPHQPQHF.

The gene calls are TRBV11-3 and TRBJ1-1; TRBD1 agrees at 7 bases. Germline assignment: CDR1 SGHNT and CDR2 YENEEA. J was trimmed by 0 bases and V by 6 bases; bases with no gene match: 10. This CDR3 has 16 residues. The CDR3 loop is CASSPGQEFMNTEAFF. DNA for the CDR3: TGTGCCAGCAGTCCTGGACAGGAATTTATGAACACTGAAGCTTTCTTT.